This TCR beta chain was sequenced in a study of OX40 agonist ivuxolimab in advanced cancers. Study-level results: Among T cells, CD8+ cells averaged more expanded clones than CD4+ cells. Some nonresponders additionally presented with little normalized T-cell clonal expansion.

V lost 0 bases to trimming and J lost 0 bases, with 3 bases between them. CDR1 and CDR2 from the germline V gene are MNHEY and SMNVEV (reference sequence). This CDR3 contains 15 residues. The data were produced by immunoSEQ multiplex PCR, yet TCRdb's version contains in-frame clones alone and is incomplete. The profile shows 40,000 to 45,000 clones, approximately 86% of them singletons. To note about this clone: The antigen is unknown.

Sequencing was performed on CD4+ or CD8+ T cells sorted from blood, taken in a trial of the OX40 agonist ivuxolimab. The chain joins TRBV27 to TRBJ2-6; D remains ambiguous. The sequence derives from an adult with an advanced solid tumor such as melanoma, head and neck, liver or kidney cancer. CDR3 amino acids: CASSLSPSGANVLTF. CDR3 in DNA: TGTGCCAGCAGTTTATCCCCCTCTGGGGCCAACGTCCTGACTTTC. Drawing the rest from reference TRBV27 and TRBJ2-6, the complete variable domain is EAQVTQNPRYLITVTGKKLTVTCSQNMNHEYMSWYRQDPGLGLRQIYYSMNVEVTDKGDVPEGYKVSRKEKRNFPLILESPSPNQTSLYFCASSLSPSGANVLTFGAGSRLTVL.